This TCR beta chain is from a study of T cell therapy after organ transplantation. Background on the study: Therapy products were autologous CMV-specific T cells, peptide-expanded for roughly 2 weeks.

With respect to this clone: What it binds is unknown.

The CDR3 is made up of 13 amino acids. J gave up 3 bases and V 8 bases, and 1 base lay outside the gene matches. Germline V lookup: CDR1 LNHNV, CDR2 YYDKDF (reference sequence). TCRdb keeps only in-frame clones here, not all; method: immunoSEQ multiplex PCR. The data show about 2,500 clones, with 70% to 80% seen just once and less than 30% held by the top ten. General observations from the study: Nonresponders had marked pretherapy clonal expansions and little post-therapy change. Endogenous clonotypes not in therapy products appeared after therapy alongside transferred ones. Post-therapy CD8 clonality change correlated inversely with pretherapy clonality.

V is TRBV15 and J is TRBJ2-1; 10 nucleotides line up with TRBD1. Here the sequenced sample was CD8+ T cells from blood, taken before autologous CMV-specific T cell therapy. The receptor was isolated from a human patient who had received a solid organ transplant and had CMV disease. CDR3 in amino acids: CATRDRGYNEQFF. DNA of the CDR3: TGTGCCACCCGGGACAGGGGCTACAATGAGCAGTTCTTC.